This entry concerns a single TCR beta chain. Antigen specificity is unknown. The sample belongs to a study of T cell responses to AZD1222 COVID-19 vaccine. Study-wide context: Second-dose timings of about 4 or about 12 weeks were pooled. Whole-study results and caveats: Recipients of AZD1222 seropositive at baseline numbered only 5 to 7. Mostly white British, mostly female donors; authors suggested clonal diversity may be underestimated. With dominance at 160-218 and 743-854, vaccine-associated CD4 TCRs spanned spike.

The method was immunoSEQ multiplex PCR; TCRdb's version includes in-frame clones alone and lacks a portion of them. The table shows some 120,000 clones, with approximately 86% occurring only once. The clonotype was recovered from an adult in good health. Material: peripheral blood, obtained on day 0 of AZD1222 vaccination.

The CDR3 is CSVETGRVYGETQYF. The CDR3 coding sequence is TGCAGCGTTGAAACGGGGCGAGTCTACGGAGAGACCCAGTACTTC. The chain uses TRBV29-1 and TRBJ2-5; D possibly uses TRBD1 or TRBD2 (5 bases each). The germline CDR1 and CDR2 sequences are SQVTM and ANQGSEA. The CDR3 length is 15 residues. V lost 2 bases and J lost 4, with 17 bases in between.